The 10 T cell receptor beta chains below were found in one sample sequenced in a study of cytomegalovirus exposure and HLA in healthy donors. PCR used 60 Vbeta primers and 13 Jbeta primers. Sequencing used immunoSEQ multiplex PCR; TCRdb keeps in-frame clones, though not all of them. The sample includes 200,000 or so clones, roughly four fifths of them seen just once. The sequenced material came from PBMCs. All receptors derive from a girl aged 2-15 years in good health and CMV-seronegative.

V is TRBV27 and J is TRBJ1-4; D is possibly TRBD1 (5 bases). Germline V gene lookup returns CDR1 MNHEY and CDR2 SMNVEV (reference sequence). The CDR3 loop spans 15 amino acids. The V and J ends lost 6 bases and 1 base respectively, with 12 bases between them. This CDR3 is CASRRGAGTNEKLFF. DNA of the CDR3: TGTGCCAGCAGAAGGGGAGCGGGAACTAATGAAAAACTGTTTTTT.

The genes are TRBV19 and TRBJ2-6; D is perhaps TRBD1 (6 bases). Trimming shortened V by 5 bases and J by 0 bases, and 26 bases separated the two germline ends. The CDR3 sequence is 21 residues long. Germline assignment: CDR1 LNHDA and CDR2 SQIVND (reference sequence). CDR3 amino acids: CASSRPFRDRDTRSGANVLTF. As DNA, the CDR3 is TGTGCCAGTAGTCGCCCGTTCAGGGACCGGGACACCCGCTCTGGGGCCAACGTCCTGACTTTC.

The rearrangement uses TRBV2 and TRBJ2-5; 8 nucleotides align to TRBD2. The J segment lost 4 bases and the V segment lost 8 bases, leaving 6 bases of the junction unmatched. Germline lookup yields CDR1 SNHLY and CDR2 FYNNEI. This CDR3 is 13 amino acids long. The CDR3 loop is CASEGLARETQYF. DNA for the CDR3: TGTGCCAGCGAAGGACTAGCCCGAGAGACCCAGTACTTC.

This sequence joins TRBV2 and TRBJ2-7, with D maybe TRBD1 (5 bases). The V gene's germline CDR1 is SNHLY and CDR2 FYNNEI. The CDR3 covers 14 residues. V lost 7 bases, J lost 5 bases, and 18 bases lay in between. CDR3 residues: CASTEQAGRHEQYF. The CDR3 DNA reads TGTGCCAGCACCGAACAGGCAGGGCGGCACGAGCAGTACTTC.

The V call is TRBV5-1, the J call TRBJ2-1; no clear D gene. The CDR3 has 12 residues. Germline CDR1 is SGHRS and CDR2 is YFSETQ. Trimming took off 4 bases at V and 5 bases at J, with 7 bases between the two ends. CDR3 sequence reads: CASSRPDNEQFF. CDR3 DNA sequence: TGCGCCAGCAGCCGTCCCGACAATGAGCAGTTCTTC.

This clone was picked up a small number of times. This rearrangement joins TRBV5-1 to TRBJ2-3; D is perhaps TRBD2 (5 bases). V shed 4 bases and J shed 4 bases, with 10 bases lying between them. The CDR3 totals 13 residues. From germline, CDR1 is SGHRS and CDR2 YFSETQ. CDR3 DNA sequence: TGCGCCAGCAGCCCGGGATCTTCAGATACGCAGTATTTT. It codes for CASSPGSSDTQYF.

The V gene is TRBV6-6, the J gene TRBJ2-5, with a weak D call TRBD1 (5 bases). This CDR3 comprises 15 residues. V lost 3 bases and J 2 bases, leaving 13 bases between the germline ends. The germline V gene encodes CDR1 MNHNY and CDR2 SVGAGI (reference sequence). In DNA, the CDR3 is TGTGCCAGCAGTTATGTCCCCGACAGACAAGAGACCCAGTACTTC. Encoded protein: CASSYVPDRQETQYF.

The chain carries TRBV9 and TRBJ2-2; 12 nucleotides agree with TRBD2. J lost 1 base, V lost 3 bases, and 7 bases had no gene match. CDR1 and CDR2 (germline): SGDLS, YYNGEE. The CDR3 extends over 18 amino acids. CDR3 residues: CASSALAGGPVNTGELFF. The DNA for the CDR3 is TGTGCCAGCAGCGCACTAGCGGGGGGCCCGGTGAACACCGGGGAGCTGTTTTTT.

This clone was observed a handful of times. The rearrangement joins TRBV6-5 to TRBJ1-2, with 9 bases lining up with TRBD1. Germline lookup yields CDR1 MNHEY and CDR2 SVGAGI. This CDR3 is built from 13 residues. The trim removed 5 bases at V and 6 bases at J, leaving 4 bases unmatched. Written as DNA, the CDR3 is TGTGCCAGCAGTGGACAGGGGTGGCATGGCTACACCTTC. Translating gives CASSGQGWHGYTF.

The chain uses TRBV6-5 and TRBJ1-2; possible D gene TRBD1, 6 bases. The germline V gene encodes CDR1 MNHEY and CDR2 SVGAGI. With 5 bases removed from V and 5 bases from J, the gap between germline ends came to 15 bases. This CDR3 spans 14 amino acids. In DNA, the CDR3 is TGTGCCAGCAGTACCTCCGGGACACAGTATGGCTACACCTTC. Its translation is CASSTSGTQYGYTF.